Presented here are 16 T cell receptor beta chains from one specimen sequenced in a study of molecular identifiers for immune sequencing clone quantification (dated by TCRdb to about 2018). The library was produced with PCR. TCRdb names Illumina HiSeq 4000 as the instrument used. TCRdb reprocessed the public reads (quality trimming at Q25 with fastp, clone calling with MiXCR) and kept in-frame beta chains. Under each unique CDR3 protein, matching rows form one entry showing the most common genes and DNA. The sample yields 250,000 to 400,000 distinct CDR3 sequences; 20% to 25% were counted once. About 0.79% of the sample rests with the top ten. Material for sequencing was naive CD8+ T cells from blood, with Jurkat cell RNA spiked in. The cell subset or site label of this sample denotes: FACS-sorted CD8+CD4-CCR7+CD45RA+ naive T cells. The receptors shown here come from a human donor in good health. Some libraries in this study had Jurkat cell RNA spiked in.

This clonotype appeared once. A much larger clone is a single base away; this may be a read error. V and J are TRBV4-1 and TRBJ2-1, with 8 bases aligning to TRBD1. The V and J ends lost 3 bases and 9 bases, in that order; junction bases with no gene match: 7. Germline V lookup: CDR1 MGHRA, CDR2 YSYEKL. There are 14 residues in the CDR3. The CDR3 region is CASSQMDRDSEQFF. The DNA of the CDR3 is TGCGCCAGCAGCCAGATGGACAGGGACAGTGAGCAGTTCTTC.

The chain recombines TRBV27 with TRBJ1-5, with D possibly TRBD1 on 6 matching bases. In germline, CDR1 is MNHEY, CDR2 SMNVEV (reference sequence). The CDR3 length is 16 residues. Trimming took 4 bases from V and 1 from J, leaving 14 bases between them. The CDR3 coding sequence is TGTGCCAGCAGTTCCGCGGGGGCGGGCAGCAATCAGCCCCAGCATTTT. As protein: CASSSAGAGSNQPQHF.

This clonotype came up many times. The chain is built from TRBV27 and TRBJ2-6; D is undetermined. Germline CDR1 and CDR2: MNHEY and SMNVEV (reference sequence). Trimming removed 2 bases from V and 0 bases from J, with 11 bases in between. The CDR3 runs to 17 residues. Here the CDR3 DNA reads TGTGCCAGCAGTTTACGGCTGGATTACTCTGGGGCCAACGTCCTGACTTTC. It encodes CASSLRLDYSGANVLTF.

This clonotype has just a few counts. The chain joins TRBV9 to TRBJ2-2; 11 nucleotides line up with TRBD2. The V gene end was trimmed by 6 bases and the J gene end by 0 bases; junction bases not matched to a gene: 7. Germline CDR1 is SGDLS and CDR2 is YYNGEE. CDR3 length: 17 amino acids. The CDR3 spells CASNPGTSGPNTGELFF. DNA for the CDR3: TGTGCCAGCAATCCGGGGACTAGCGGACCGAACACCGGGGAGCTGTTTTTT.

In this sample, this clonotype turned up many times. The rearrangement uses TRBV28 and TRBJ2-3, with D unclear. Germline V gives CDR1 MDHEN, CDR2 SYDVKM. Trimming removed 1 base at V and 3 bases at J, with 11 bases between. CDR3 size: 15 residues. CDR3 region: CASSLSSDETDTQYF. In DNA, the CDR3 is TGTGCCAGCAGTTTATCTTCCGACGAAACAGATACGCAGTATTTT. Full variable domain (missing parts from reference TRBV28 and TRBJ2-3): DVKVTQSSRYLVKRTGEKVFLECVQDMDHENMFWYRQDPGLGLRLIYFSYDVKMKEKGDIPEGYSVSREKKERFSLILESASTNQTSMYLCASSLSSDETDTQYFGPGTRLTVL.

This clonotype showed up many times. The chain joins TRBV6-4 to TRBJ2-5; D is undetermined. Germline V gives CDR1 MRHNA, CDR2 SNTAGT. The CDR3 is 14 amino acids. V was pared by 10 bases and J by 2 bases, with 17 bases between. Here the CDR3 reads CANTKRASQETQYF. CDR3 nucleotides: TGTGCCAACACTAAACGGGCCTCACAAGAGACCCAGTACTTC.

This clonotype was counted ten times or more. The gene calls are TRBV6-6 and TRBJ2-7, with D unclear. Between the trimmed V and J ends, which lost 5 bases and 2 bases, there was a span of 10 bases. This CDR3 has 13 residues. The V gene's germline CDR1 is MNHNY and CDR2 SVGAGI (reference sequence). The CDR3 is CASSLTMAYEQYF. CDR3 DNA: TGTGCCAGCAGTCTGACAATGGCCTACGAGCAGTACTTC.

The gene calls are TRBV10-3 and TRBJ2-5, with 8 bases identical to TRBD2. V gave up 3 bases and J gave up 1 base; unmatched junction bases: 10. CDR3 length equals 17 residues. Germline values: CDR1 ENHRY, CDR2 SYGVKD. CDR3 protein: CAISDPTSGLTQETQYF. The CDR3, as DNA: TGTGCCATCAGTGACCCTACTAGCGGTCTAACCCAAGAGACCCAGTACTTC.

The rearrangement links TRBV19 to TRBJ2-5, with 7 bases aligning to TRBD1. V lost 3 bases, J lost 5 bases, and 6 bases stayed unmatched. Germline assignment: CDR1 LNHDA and CDR2 SQIVND (reference sequence). The CDR3 has 14 residues. The CDR3 spells CASSMGTESETQYF. The CDR3, as DNA: TGTGCCAGTAGTATGGGGACAGAGAGTGAGACCCAGTACTTC.

The genes are TRBV28 and TRBJ2-2; D is unclear. CDR1 MDHEN and CDR2 SYDVKM come from the germline V gene. V lost 6 bases, J lost 7 bases, and 9 bases lay in between. The CDR3 is 12 amino acids. CDR3 sequence reads: CASSPAGGELFF. The DNA of the CDR3 is TGTGCCAGCAGCCCGGCAGGCGGGGAGCTGTTTTTT.

This clonotype was counted a few times. The rearrangement uses TRBV6-1 and TRBJ1-4, with 10 bases lining up with TRBD1. J was trimmed by 8 bases and V by 1 base; bases with no gene match: 13. The CDR3 extends over 18 amino acids. Germline V gene data show CDR1 as MNHNS and CDR2 as SASEGT. CDR3 sequence (DNA): TGTGCCAGCAGTGAAGTGGGACAGGGGTTCGGGTTGGAAGAAAAACTGTTTTTT. It codes for CASSEVGQGFGLEEKLFF.

A note on this clonotype: A much larger clone lies one base from this, so it may be a read error. The V and J genes are TRBV5-1 and TRBJ2-7; D gene unclear. The CDR3 sequence is 14 residues long. Germline V gives CDR1 SGHRS, CDR2 YFSETQ. In DNA form, the CDR3 reads TGCGCCAGCAGCTTGGTGTCAGCCACCCACGAGCTGTACTTC. Its protein is CASSLVSATHELYF.

The sample holds one count of this clonotype. This may stem from a read error, because a much larger clone lies one nucleotide away. The V and J genes are TRBV4-3 and TRBJ2-1, with 14 nucleotides matching TRBD2. Germline loops: CDR1 LGHNA, CDR2 YSLEER. The V segment lost 2 bases and the J segment 7 bases; nucleotides outside the gene matches: 16. The CDR3 has 20 amino acids. In DNA form, the CDR3 reads TGCGCCAGCAGCCAAAATGATGGGACTAGCGGGAGTTTGAGAAGGAATGAGCAGTTCTTC. It specifies CASSQNDGTSGSLRRNEQFF.

This clonotype was observed at least ten times. The V call is TRBV7-9, the J call TRBJ2-1, with 11 bases identical to TRBD2. The CDR3 covers 15 residues. The V gene's germline CDR1 is SEHNR and CDR2 FQNEAQ (reference sequence). Losses at the gene ends were 3 bases for V and 8 bases for J; bases not matched to a gene: 6. The CDR3 is CASSFSGGARDEQFF. CDR3 nucleotide sequence: TGTGCCAGCAGCTTTAGCGGGGGGGCCCGGGATGAGCAGTTCTTC.

This clonotype occurred many times. The V call is TRBV6-5, the J call TRBJ2-3; D is perhaps TRBD2 (5 bases). The CDR3 consists of 16 residues. Germline CDR1 reads MNHEY; CDR2 reads SVGAGI. V was clipped by 2 bases and J by 1 base, with 13 bases between them. The CDR3 nucleotides read TGTGCCAGCAGTTACGACGAGACTATACGCACAGATACGCAGTATTTT. Translated, it gives CASSYDETIRTDTQYF.

This clonotype was picked up many times. This rearrangement joins TRBV12-2 to TRBJ2-3; the DNA was not compared with TRBD2, the D call given in the table. TRBV12-2 is an annotated pseudogene. This CDR3 comprises 19 residues. The CDR3 reads CASRLVGSGGRPSTDTQYF. In DNA, the CDR3 is TGTGCAAGTCGCTTAGTAGGTAGCGGGGGGCGACCCTCCACAGATACGCAGTATTTT.